This T cell receptor beta chain was sequenced during a study of T cell changes during pregnancy in multiple sclerosis. Trimming shortened V by 3 bases and J by 3 bases, and 15 bases separated the two germline ends. Germline V gives CDR1 SEHNR, CDR2 FQNEAQ (reference sequence). The length of the CDR3 is 16 residues. Method: immunoSEQ multiplex PCR; TCRdb's copy keeps in-frame clones and lacks some. The sample has 35,000 to 40,000 clones, roughly 85% seen once. The input for sequencing was CD4+ T cells from peripheral blood mononuclear cells, taken before pregnancy. This sequence originates from a female donor with multiple sclerosis, enrolled in a pregnancy study. This chain links TRBV7-9 with TRBJ2-1; weak D call: TRBD2 (5 bases). CDR3 bases: TGTGCCAGCAGCTTGGGTTTCGGGAACCTCTACAATGAGCAGTTCTTC. Amino acids: CASSLGFGNLYNEQFF.